This T cell receptor beta chain was captured in a study of cytomegalovirus exposure and HLA in healthy donors. Findings of the study overall: Most likely, a cluster of highly shared sequence variants arose as a sequencing artifact. Reports indicated that the classifier achieved high specificity and sensitivity in diagnosing cytomegalovirus status. By HLA locus, TCR association rates varied in a later analysis, with DRB1 showing the most and HLA-C the fewest.

Note on this clone: The antigen remains unidentified.

PCR amplification relied on 60 Vbeta primers (plus 13 Jbeta primers). Method: immunoSEQ multiplex PCR; TCRdb's copy keeps in-frame clones and lacks some. The sample has 95,000 to 110,000 clones; more than 65% are singletons. The CDR3 totals 15 residues. J was trimmed by 5 bases and V by 1 base; bases with no gene match: 5. Germline-derived CDR1 and CDR2 are SNHLY and FYNNEI. Sequenced material: PBMCs. The clonotype comes from a man aged 30-40 years in good health and CMV-seronegative. The V call is TRBV2, the J call TRBJ2-1; 7 nucleotides align to TRBD2. The CDR3 sequence: CASSEDQRGNNEQFF. CDR3 nucleotide sequence: TGTGCCAGCAGTGAAGACCAGCGGGGTAACAATGAGCAGTTCTTC.